Presented here are 13 T cell receptor beta chains from one specimen sequenced in a study of blood T cell repertoires in COVID-19. Sequenced by immunoSEQ multiplex PCR; TCRdb stores in-frame clones only, minus some. The table has some 230,000 clones, approximately 80% seen once. The sequenced sample consisted of PBMCs or T cells enriched from blood (not recorded which). The source of these receptors is a woman between 35 and 50 years old with acute COVID-19.

The chain couples TRBV19 to TRBJ1-1; the match to TRBD1 covers 10 bases. Trimming removed 3 bases from V and 0 bases from J; junction bases left unmatched: 4. This CDR3 is built from 16 residues. Germline V CDR1 and CDR2: LNHDA, SQIVND (reference sequence). The CDR3 DNA follows: TGTGCCAGTAGTATTGTGGGACAGGGGATGAACACTGAAGCTTTCTTT. Translated: CASSIVGQGMNTEAFF.

CDR3 sequence reads: CAISESETGRETQYF. The DNA for the CDR3 is TGTGCCATCAGTGAGTCAGAAACAGGCAGAGAGACCCAGTACTTC. The chain employs TRBV10-3 and TRBJ2-5; D is possibly TRBD1 (5 bases). Germline V gene sequence: CDR1 ENHRY, CDR2 SYGVKD. Trimming left V 0 bases short and J 4 bases short, with 12 bases between. CDR3 length: 15 amino acids.

This clone came up once. The J gene is TRBJ2-1, the V gene TRBV7-8, with 8 bases identical to TRBD2. CDR1 and CDR2 from the germline V gene are SGHVS and FQNEAQ. This CDR3 has 15 residues. The ends lost 8 bases at V and 2 bases at J; junction bases unmatched: 8. The CDR3 protein is CASLTSGGTYNEQFF. In DNA, the CDR3 is TGTGCCAGCCTCACCAGCGGGGGAACCTACAATGAGCAGTTCTTC.

Here the CDR3 reads CASSDNRGLATQYF. The DNA of the CDR3 is TGTGCCAGCTCCGATAATCGGGGGTTGGCGACCCAGTACTTC. The rearrangement links TRBV18 to TRBJ2-5; possibly TRBD2 for D (6 bases). Per germline, CDR1 KGHSH and CDR2 LQKENI. V was pared by 6 bases and J by 7 bases, with 18 bases between. The CDR3 contains 14 residues.

V gene TRBV5-1 combines with J gene TRBJ2-7; 7 nucleotides align to TRBD1. The CDR3 spans 14 residues. Trimming took 6 bases from V and 3 from J; bases not matched to a gene: 9. Per germline, CDR1 SGHRS and CDR2 YFSETQ. In DNA form, the CDR3 reads TGCGCCAGCAAGAGCCGGGACAGCAACTACGAGCAGTACTTC. This encodes CASKSRDSNYEQYF. Full variable domain (missing parts from reference TRBV5-1 and TRBJ2-7): KAGVTQTPRYLIKTRGQQVTLSCSPISGHRSVSWYQQTPGQGLQFLFEYFSETQRNKGNFPGRFSGRQFSNSRSEMNVSTLELGDSALYLCASKSRDSNYEQYFGPGTRLTVT.

The chain couples TRBV7-2 to TRBJ1-1; perhaps TRBD1 as D (5 bases). Germline V gene lookup returns CDR1 SGHTA and CDR2 FQGNSA. V was trimmed by 5 bases and J by 6 bases, leaving 13 bases between them. The CDR3 is 13 residues long. This chain's CDR3 is CASSPGHSPEAFF. The CDR3 DNA reads TGTGCCAGCAGCCCCGGACATAGCCCTGAAGCTTTCTTT.

The chain recombines TRBV7-2 with TRBJ1-2; 7 bases are a match to TRBD1. This CDR3 contains 13 residues. J lost 7 bases, V lost 5 bases, and 7 bases had no gene match. Per germline, CDR1 SGHTA and CDR2 FQGNSA. The CDR3, as DNA: TGTGCCAGCAGCCCGTACGACAGGGCTGGCTACACCTTC. Its protein is CASSPYDRAGYTF. Combining the CDR3 with reference TRBV7-2 and TRBJ1-2 gives the whole variable domain GAGVSQSPSNKVTEKGKDVELRCDPISGHTALYWYRQSLGQGLEFLIYFQGNSAPDKSGLPSDRFSAERTGGSVSTLTIQRTQQEDSAVYLCASSPYDRAGYTFGSGTRLTVV.

J is TRBJ2-3 and V is TRBV6-5; 8 bases line up with TRBD1. The germline gives CDR1 MNHEY, CDR2 SVGAGI. The V and J ends lost 6 bases and 2 bases, in that order; junction bases with no gene match: 7. The CDR3 has 15 residues. The CDR3 loop is CASRLGQGHTDTQYF. CDR3 bases: TGTGCCAGCAGACTTGGACAGGGCCACACAGATACGCAGTATTTT.

The chain combines TRBV19 with TRBJ1-1; D is possibly TRBD1 (6 bases). Trimming removed 8 bases from V and 0 bases from J, with 13 bases in between. Germline assignment: CDR1 LNHDA and CDR2 SQIVND (reference sequence). CDR3 length: 14 amino acids. CDR3 DNA sequence: TGTGCCAGTCGAATTGGGGGCATGAACACTGAAGCTTTCTTT. Protein sequence: CASRIGGMNTEAFF.

This chain joins TRBV12-3 or TRBV12-4 and TRBJ1-1; D is ambiguous. This CDR3 has 11 amino acids. The V end was cut by 2 bases, the J end by 6 bases, with 4 bases between. The CDR3: CASSLTPEAFF. DNA of the CDR3: TGTGCCAGCAGTTTAACACCTGAAGCTTTCTTT.

The chain links TRBV5-1 to TRBJ2-1, with D hard to call. Trimming took 4 bases from V and 5 from J, leaving 4 bases between them. The CDR3 sequence is 11 residues long. Germline CDR1 reads SGHRS; CDR2 reads YFSETQ. The CDR3 loop reads CASSQNNEQFF. The CDR3 coding sequence is TGCGCCAGCAGCCAAAACAATGAGCAGTTCTTC. The variable domain in full, with the rest retrieved from reference TRBV5-1 and TRBJ2-1, is KAGVTQTPRYLIKTRGQQVTLSCSPISGHRSVSWYQQTPGQGLQFLFEYFSETQRNKGNFPGRFSGRQFSNSRSEMNVSTLELGDSALYLCASSQNNEQFFGPGTRLTVL.

This sequence joins TRBV7-8 and TRBJ2-2; perhaps TRBD1 as D (6 bases). The germline gives CDR1 SGHVS, CDR2 FQNEAQ. The CDR3 is 15 amino acids. The ends were cut back, 2 bases at V and 1 base at J, with 8 bases in the middle. In DNA form, the CDR3 reads TGTGCCAGCAGCTTACTGGGACAGAACACCGGGGAGCTGTTTTTT. This translates into CASSLLGQNTGELFF.

This sequence joins TRBV6-2 or TRBV6-3 and TRBJ2-7; 7 bases match TRBD1. CDR1 is MNHEY and CDR2 is SVGEGT in the germline V gene. V trimming: 0 bases; J trimming: 1 base; junction bases outside the gene matches: 6. The CDR3 totals 16 residues. CDR3 nucleotides: TGTGCCAGCAGTTACTCCGAGACAGGGATGTCCTACGAGCAGTACTTC. Translated: CASSYSETGMSYEQYF.